This TCR beta chain was profiled in a study of cytomegalovirus exposure and HLA in healthy donors. Overall study findings and caveats: A link between a missense DCLRE1C variant and TCR beta V- and J-gene trimming emerged from a later analysis. DRB1 showed the most TCR associations and HLA-C the fewest in a later analysis, as rates varied by HLA locus.

With 6 bases clipped from V and 1 base from J, the junction kept 4 bases outside the gene matches. The CDR3 totals 14 residues. Germline values: CDR1 SGHRS, CDR2 YFSETQ. PCR involved 60 Vbeta and 13 Jbeta primers. Generated by immunoSEQ multiplex PCR, the TCRdb table keeps only in-frame clones and is missing some. The repertoire has over 150,000 clones, 77% of them found once; the top ten carry less than 9%. Concerning this clone: Antigen unknown.

The sequenced sample consisted of PBMCs. V and J are TRBV5-1 and TRBJ2-5, with TRBD2 identical over 9 bases. This TCR derives from a male donor in good health and CMV-seropositive. The CDR3 nucleotides read TGCGCCAGCAAAAGCGGGGGGCCCCAAGAGACCCAGTACTTC. Amino acids: CASKSGGPQETQYF.